What follows is one T cell receptor (beta chain) and its context. The antigen is not known. The sample originates from a study of CD8 T cells in ankylosing spondylitis. Overall study results and limits: Before this, some motif variants had been reported in reactive arthritis synovial fluid and blood. The study identified a TCR beta motif of about eight highly homologous variants that appeared characteristic of ankylosing spondylitis blood. Disease-linked clones reportedly showed significant enrichment in matched ankylosing spondylitis synovial fluid.

The CDR3 is 11 residues long. V lost 6 bases and J lost 0, with 5 bases in between. The germline CDR1 and CDR2 sequences are SQVTM and ANQGSEA. Researchers built TCR beta libraries using quantitative 5'-RACE with molecular barcodes. TCRdb re-analysed the 5' RACE reads in MiXCR, keeping a single row per CDR3 protein. The repertoire has a few hundred thousand distinct CDR3 sequences, 20% to 25% of them found once; the top ten carry 16%. Sequencing input: blood, either unsorted or a sorted T cell fraction (not recorded which). The V call is TRBV29-1, the J call TRBJ1-1; D ambiguous. This sequence was found in a male donor with ankylosing spondylitis. CDR3 coding DNA: TGCAGCGTACCAATGAACACTGAAGCTTTCTTT. Encoded protein: CSVPMNTEAFF.